This TCR beta chain was obtained from a study of cytomegalovirus exposure and HLA in healthy donors (TCRdb year 2017). Describing the broader study: In an earlier analysis of 587 of the donors, about 260 Gb of sequence data and 90 million to 120 million unique TCR beta sequences from about 179 million T cells were reported. The T cell repertoires of some 700 subjects were profiled by immunosequencing and related to cytomegalovirus serostatus. In addition to the first cohort of hundreds of subjects, a separate validation cohort of about 120 different subjects was used. Donor age, sex, ethnicity and CMV serostatus were compiled together with the repertoire data. Four to six DR-DQ haplotypes were handled as single units for association and clustering, since linkage in the cohort was strong. The number of typed donors differed by locus: about 629-630 for A, B, C, DRB1 and DQB1; some 500 for DQA1; over 600 for DPA1; and about 470 for DPB1. On average, around 240,000 unique TCR beta nucleotide sequences were sequenced per donor among 398 genotyped donors of the cohort, with about 17% of those sequences being non-productive. Of the roughly 430 genotyped donors, over 70% fell in the genetic ancestry cluster associated with self-reported Caucasian donors. The study combined high-throughput TCR immunosequencing, statistical association of individual TCRs with disease status, and machine learning to predict cytomegalovirus infection status. An early release that covered 640 HLA-typed donors contained approximately 300 gigabases of sequencing data and approximately 85 million unique TCR sequences. The study was designed to test whether signatures of past pathogen exposure could be identified by cataloging public T cell receptors. All discovery cohort repertoires had been generated on a single sequencing platform. Both class I and class II loci were covered by HLA typing, at four-digit resolution. To study patterns of TCR occurrence, a later analysis re-analyzed previously published TCR beta repertoires from 666 donors and added high-resolution HLA genotyping. In an earlier analysis of 500 to 650 of the donors, high-throughput TCR beta sequencing was used to judge whether each TCR beta V gene segment behaved as functional or pseudogenic. Genome-wide SNP genotypes for about three fifths of the roughly 700 donors were used in a later genetic analysis, which treated that subset as a discovery cohort. The later analysis used no new phenotypic data to find candidate immune exposures, relying instead on TCR beta sequences and their occurrence across donors. What the work shows at the level of the full study, not this receptor alone: Because counts were too low, under 20 rarely observed V segments, including chromosome 9 orphons, were left out of the earlier analysis of over 550 of the donors. Across donors, most TCR sequences were observed very rarely, whereas some public TCRs were present in many individuals. Because HLA typing was unavailable for some donors at each locus, only the typed subset was used in association tests. An earlier analysis of 587 of the donors showed that most TCR beta V segments appeared in productive rearrangements either about 87% or about 30% of the time, which broadly matched IMGT annotations. A later analysis associated about 17,000 TCR beta sequences with specific HLA alleles at a false discovery rate of 0.05. For the cohort, immune exposure information was limited to CMV serostatus. According to a later analysis, most CMV-associated TCR beta chains appeared to be HLA-restricted, and the HLA associations seemed to be driven largely by CMV exposure. A cluster of highly shared sequence variants was judged likely to be a technical artifact of the sequencing pipeline. Correlated functional status among segregating V segments might be attributable to linkage disequilibrium, but an unknown experimental factor could not be ruled out. Assigning TCR associations to individual alleles was difficult when HLA alleles, especially DR and DQ, strongly co-occurred. The cohort was sequenced for TCR beta chains only, and without alpha or paired-chain data the features that could be detected were limited. A later analysis found that HLA-associated TCR beta chains were more clonally expanded and had lower generation probabilities than equally common non-associated chains. In a later analysis, the rate of TCR association differed among HLA loci, with DRB1 alleles having the most associated TCRs and HLA-C alleles having the fewest. Several of the top co-occurrence clusters appeared to be linked to parvovirus B19, influenza, CMV and Epstein-Barr virus, according to a later analysis. The authors suggested that the approach could potentially be extended to other disease states and immunological phenotypes. An association between a missense DCLRE1C variant and V-gene and J-gene trimming of TCR beta chains was found in a later genetic analysis and replicated in an independent cohort. The study gave a list of 150 to 200 TCR beta chains associated with cytomegalovirus. Sequencing depth was assumed to be roughly uniform across donors in the presence/absence analyses, though that assumption may not hold. According to a later genetic analysis, donors in an Asian-associated ancestry cluster had fewer N-insertions in productive TCRs than the roughly 700-donor mean. A further reported finding was that TCR beta sequences accurately predicted the HLA-A and HLA-B alleles for most subjects in the first cohort. A few of the identified cytomegalovirus-associated TCR beta chains were confirmed in vitro to be specific for cytomegalovirus antigens. Cytomegalovirus status was reported to be diagnosed by the classifier with high specificity and sensitivity in both the original and validation cohorts.

The cohort consisted of some 670 healthy bone marrow donors. At the time of sampling, all cohort members were nominally healthy, though unrecorded immune exposures were likely present. The donor was CMV seropositive and belonged to the group of about 290 seropositive cohort members. Every donor gave a peripheral blood sample, and the peripheral blood mononuclear cells from that sample were used for TCR beta sequencing. Genomic DNA was extracted from the blood cell samples with the Qiagen DNeasy Blood Extraction Kit. As concerns this clone: Its antigen is currently not known. No base qualities exist here, and no much larger clone lies one base off it.

The library was generated by the immunoSEQ multiplex PCR assay. A mixture of 60 forward primers for TCR Vbeta segments and 13 reverse primers for TCR Jbeta segments was used in the multiplex PCR. The CDR3 region of rearranged TCR beta genes was amplified from genomic DNA by a multiplex PCR assay. Amplified TCR beta libraries were sequenced as 87-base-pair reads on the Illumina HiSeq System. The study's own analysis went as follows. A later analysis counted about 80 million unique TCR beta chains across the 666 repertoires, and 10 million to 11 million of these chains were shared by at least two donors. To remove PCR and sequencing errors, raw reads were error-corrected and collapsed into unique sequences using a nearest-neighbor algorithm that merged closely related sequences. Alignment of CDR3 sequences to IMGT reference sequences was used to assign V, D and J gene segments. Each retained sequence needed at least a six-nucleotide match to both a V gene segment and a J gene segment. A rearrangement was called productive if the CDR3 had no stop codons and remained in frame with V and J, and every other rearrangement was called non-productive. CDR3 was defined by IMGT convention, running from the second conserved V-encoded cysteine to the conserved J-encoded phenylalanine. The earlier analysis of about 610 of the donors excluded any sequence lacking an unambiguous match to a single V gene segment. An earlier analysis of 587 of the donors classified V segments as functional when productive rearrangements were above 56.7% and as segregating when the standard deviation between donors was above 5%. To diagnose cytomegalovirus status from the catalog of TCR beta chain sequences, a statistical classification framework was built. In a later analysis, TCR nucleotide sequences were compared against IMGT/GENE-DB human TR gene sequences so that V and J genes could be assigned. A later analysis assigned CDR3 sequences and most-parsimonious VDJ recombination scenarios with the TCRdist pipeline. In a later analysis, each TCR beta chain was defined by its CDR3 amino acid sequence together with its V-gene family, and reads without a unique V-gene family were excluded. As a way to deal with suspected cross-contamination and a sequencing artifact, a later analysis dropped hundreds of nucleotide sequences that were highly shared and had low generation probability. A later analysis calculated a clonal expansion index for each public chain from normalized within-repertoire ranks of inferred template counts. In a later analysis, generation probabilities were computed with a VDJ recombination model fitted to out-of-frame rearrangements, and the resulting probabilities were checked against IGoR. A later analysis scored TCR-TCR, TCR-HLA and TCR-CMV co-occurrence with hypergeometric tests, applying a repertoire-size bias correction to TCR pairs. False discovery rates were estimated in a later analysis by permuting HLA or CMV assignments 20 times. A later analysis grouped co-occurring TCRs with DBSCAN, adding TCRdist sequence similarity when clustering within HLA-allele-positive subsets. Repertoires with fewer than 30,000 or more than 120,000 public chains were left out of co-occurrence clustering, as were roughly five repertoires with anomalous nucleotide sharing. TCRdb holds this immuneACCESS table with in-frame rearrangements only. Some clones are missing; in checked studies, unresolved V genes explain under half, and the rest has no known cause. V, J and clone size derive from that table, while D and trimming were established from the DNA sequence. Across this sample there are around 130,000 clones, with over 70% seen only once. About 2.6% of the sample is taken by the ten largest.

The sample consisted of PBMCs. This sequence was found in a woman aged 60-75 years in good health and CMV-seropositive.

Here is the DNA: TGTGCCAGCAGCCGGGAGGGGGCAGGGAGCGACGAGCAGTACTTC. Its protein is CASSREGAGSDEQYF. Rearrangement joined TRBV13 to TRBJ2-7, with TRBD2 as a weak D call on 8 bases. Cut back by 5 bases and 5 bases, the V and J ends lie 19 bases apart. Reading from cysteine to phenylalanine, the CDR3 counts 15 amino acids. Here the CDR3 DNA is all that survives: 45 bases in frame from base 1. CDR1 and CDR2, looked up from the germline V gene (reference sequence), are PRHDT and FYEKMQ. With the portions outside the CDR3 filled from the reference TRBV13 and TRBJ2-7 genes, the complete variable region becomes AAGVIQSPRHLIKEKRETATLKCYPIPRHDTVYWYQQGPGQDPQFLISFYEKMQSDKGSIPDRFSAQQFSDYHSELNMSSLELGDSALYFCASSREGAGSDEQYFGPGTRLTVT.